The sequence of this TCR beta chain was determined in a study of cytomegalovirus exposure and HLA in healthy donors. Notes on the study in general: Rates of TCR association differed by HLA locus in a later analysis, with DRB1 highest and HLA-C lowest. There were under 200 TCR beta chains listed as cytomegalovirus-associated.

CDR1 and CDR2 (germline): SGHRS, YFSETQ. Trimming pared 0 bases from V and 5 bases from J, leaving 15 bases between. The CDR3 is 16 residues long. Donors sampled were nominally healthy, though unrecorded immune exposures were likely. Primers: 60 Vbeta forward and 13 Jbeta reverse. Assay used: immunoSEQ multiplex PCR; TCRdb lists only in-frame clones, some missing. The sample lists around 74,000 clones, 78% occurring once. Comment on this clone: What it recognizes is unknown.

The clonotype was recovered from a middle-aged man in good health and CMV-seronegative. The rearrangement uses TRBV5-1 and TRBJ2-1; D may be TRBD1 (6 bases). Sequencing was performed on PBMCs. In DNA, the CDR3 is TGCGCCAGCAGCTTGGCCACAGGGTCGGGGAACAATGAGCAGTTCTTC. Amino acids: CASSLATGSGNNEQFF. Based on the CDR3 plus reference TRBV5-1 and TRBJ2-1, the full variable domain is KAGVTQTPRYLIKTRGQQVTLSCSPISGHRSVSWYQQTPGQGLQFLFEYFSETQRNKGNFPGRFSGRQFSNSRSEMNVSTLELGDSALYLCASSLATGSGNNEQFFGPGTRLTVL.